The present TCR beta chain was sequenced within a study of T cell repertoires and HLA-DP antigens. Study information: Donors were two male and one female, aged 18-to-29 to 60-to-69. Pre-culture CD4+ samples used about 1.1 ug DNA versus about 200 ng for CD137+CD4+ sorts.

Regarding this clone: Its specificity is unknown.

Points from the study as a whole: Naive and memory CD4+ repertoires were not analysed separately.

TCRdb keeps only in-frame clones here, not all; method: immunoSEQ multiplex PCR. The sample has over 60,000 clones, about four fifths seen once; the top ten hold around 1.5%. CDR1 is MDHEN, CDR2 SYDVKM, per germline. The CDR3 extends over 16 amino acids. With V trimmed by 5 bases and J by 6 bases, 9 bases remained unmatched. Specimen: CD4+ T cells from PBMCs. V usage is TRBV28 and J usage is TRBJ2-3, with TRBD2 matching over 12 bases. The receptor comes from a man aged 55-75 years in good health and CMV-seronegative. This CDR3 reads CASSPGLAGPTDTQYF. As DNA, the CDR3 is TGTGCCAGCAGTCCCGGACTAGCGGGACCGACGGATACGCAGTATTTT.